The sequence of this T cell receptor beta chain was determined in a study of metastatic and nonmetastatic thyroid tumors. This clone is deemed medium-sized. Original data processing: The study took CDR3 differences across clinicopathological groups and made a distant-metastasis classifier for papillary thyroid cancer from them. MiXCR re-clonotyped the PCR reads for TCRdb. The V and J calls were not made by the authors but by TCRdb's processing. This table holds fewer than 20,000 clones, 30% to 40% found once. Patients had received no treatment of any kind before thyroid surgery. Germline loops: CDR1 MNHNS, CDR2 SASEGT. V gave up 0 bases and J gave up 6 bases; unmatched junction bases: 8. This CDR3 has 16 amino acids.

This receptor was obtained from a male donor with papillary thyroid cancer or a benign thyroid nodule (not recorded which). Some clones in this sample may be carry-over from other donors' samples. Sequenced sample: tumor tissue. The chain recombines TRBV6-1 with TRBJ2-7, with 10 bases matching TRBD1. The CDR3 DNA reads TGTGCCAGCAGTGAAGCACCGGGACAGGGGAACTCCGAGCAGTACTTC. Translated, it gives CASSEAPGQGNSEQYF.